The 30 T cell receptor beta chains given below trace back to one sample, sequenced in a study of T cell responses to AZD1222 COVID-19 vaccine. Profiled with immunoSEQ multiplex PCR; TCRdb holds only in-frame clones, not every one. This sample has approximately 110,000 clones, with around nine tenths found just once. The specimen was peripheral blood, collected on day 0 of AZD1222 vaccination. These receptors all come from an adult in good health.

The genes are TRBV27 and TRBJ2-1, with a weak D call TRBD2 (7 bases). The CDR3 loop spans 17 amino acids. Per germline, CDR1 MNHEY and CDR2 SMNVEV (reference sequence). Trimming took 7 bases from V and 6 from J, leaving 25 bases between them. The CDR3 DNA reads TGTGCCAGCACCCCCCCGGGGGCGGGAAGCGGGACCAATGAGCAGTTCTTC. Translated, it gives CASTPPGAGSGTNEQFF.

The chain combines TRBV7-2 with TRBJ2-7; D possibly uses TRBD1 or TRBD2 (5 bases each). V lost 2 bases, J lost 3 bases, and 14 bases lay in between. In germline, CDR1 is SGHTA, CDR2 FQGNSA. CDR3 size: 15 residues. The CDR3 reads CASSLSPGPYYEQYF. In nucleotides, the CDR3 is TGTGCCAGCAGCTTATCTCCGGGACCCTACTACGAGCAGTACTTC.

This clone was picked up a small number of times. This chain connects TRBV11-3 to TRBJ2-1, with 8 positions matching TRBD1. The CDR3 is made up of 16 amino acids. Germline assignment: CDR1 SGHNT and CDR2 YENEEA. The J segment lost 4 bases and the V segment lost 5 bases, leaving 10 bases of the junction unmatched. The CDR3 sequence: CASSVSGTGLYNEQFF. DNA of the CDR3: TGTGCCAGCAGCGTCTCCGGGACAGGCTTATACAATGAGCAGTTCTTC.

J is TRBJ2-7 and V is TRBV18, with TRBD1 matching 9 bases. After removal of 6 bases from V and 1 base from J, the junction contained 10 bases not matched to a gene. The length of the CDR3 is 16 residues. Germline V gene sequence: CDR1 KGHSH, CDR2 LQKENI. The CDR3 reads CASSIYRDRVSYEQYF. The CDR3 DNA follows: TGTGCCAGCTCGATTTACCGGGACAGGGTTTCCTACGAGCAGTACTTC. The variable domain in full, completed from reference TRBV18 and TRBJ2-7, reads NAGVMQNPRHLVRRRGQEARLRCSPMKGHSHVYWYRQLPEEGLKFMVYLQKENIIDESGMPKERFSAEFPKEGPSILRIQQVVRGDSAAYFCASSIYRDRVSYEQYFGPGTRLTVT.

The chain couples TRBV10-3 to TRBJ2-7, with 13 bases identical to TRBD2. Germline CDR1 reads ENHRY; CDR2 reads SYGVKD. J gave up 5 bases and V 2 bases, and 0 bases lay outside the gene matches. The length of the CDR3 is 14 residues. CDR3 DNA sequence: TGTGCCATCAGTGAGGGACTAGCGGGAGACGAGCAGTACTTC. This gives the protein CAISEGLAGDEQYF.

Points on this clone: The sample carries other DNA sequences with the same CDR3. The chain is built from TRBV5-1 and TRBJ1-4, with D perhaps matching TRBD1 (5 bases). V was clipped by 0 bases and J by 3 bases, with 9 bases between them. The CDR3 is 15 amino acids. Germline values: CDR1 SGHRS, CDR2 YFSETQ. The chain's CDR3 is CASSLDGTANEKLFF. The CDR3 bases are TGCGCCAGCAGCTTGGATGGGACGGCTAATGAAAAACTGTTTTTT.

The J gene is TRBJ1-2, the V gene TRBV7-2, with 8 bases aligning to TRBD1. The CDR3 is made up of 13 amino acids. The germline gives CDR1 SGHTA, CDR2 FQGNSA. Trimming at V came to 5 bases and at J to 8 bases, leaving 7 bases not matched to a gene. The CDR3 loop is CASSQDRGGGYTF. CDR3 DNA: TGTGCCAGCAGCCAAGACAGGGGTGGGGGCTACACCTTC.

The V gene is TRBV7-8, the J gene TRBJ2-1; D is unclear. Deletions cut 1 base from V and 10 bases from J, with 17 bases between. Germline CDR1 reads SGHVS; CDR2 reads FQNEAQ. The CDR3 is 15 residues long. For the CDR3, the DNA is TGTGCCAGCAGCTTAGTGACCGGGCCTAGACCCGAGCAGTTCTTC. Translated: CASSLVTGPRPEQFF. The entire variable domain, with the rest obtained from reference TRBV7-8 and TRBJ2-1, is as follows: GAGVSQSPRYKVAKRGQDVALRCDPISGHVSLFWYQQALGQGPEFLTYFQNEAQLDKSGLPSDRFFAERPEGSVSTLKIQRTQQEDSAVYLCASSLVTGPRPEQFFGPGTRLTVL.

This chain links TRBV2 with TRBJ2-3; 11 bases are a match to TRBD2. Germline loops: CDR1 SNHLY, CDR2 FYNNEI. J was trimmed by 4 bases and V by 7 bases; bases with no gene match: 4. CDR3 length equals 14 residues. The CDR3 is CASKGTSGPDTQYF. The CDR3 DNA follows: TGTGCCAGCAAGGGGACTAGCGGCCCAGATACGCAGTATTTT.

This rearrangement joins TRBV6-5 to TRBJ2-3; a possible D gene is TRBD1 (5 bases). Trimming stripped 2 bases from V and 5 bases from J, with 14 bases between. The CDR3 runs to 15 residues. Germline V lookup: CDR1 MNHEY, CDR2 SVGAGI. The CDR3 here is CASSYGAGNRDTQYF. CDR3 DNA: TGTGCCAGCAGTTACGGGGCAGGGAATAGAGATACGCAGTATTTT.

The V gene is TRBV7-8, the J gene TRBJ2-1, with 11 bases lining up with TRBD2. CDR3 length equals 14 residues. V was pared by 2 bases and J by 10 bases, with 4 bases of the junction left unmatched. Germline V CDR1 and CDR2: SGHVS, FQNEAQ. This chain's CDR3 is CASSLLAGGREQFF. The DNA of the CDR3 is TGTGCCAGCAGCTTACTAGCGGGAGGCCGGGAGCAGTTCTTC. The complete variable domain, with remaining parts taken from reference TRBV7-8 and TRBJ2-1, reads GAGVSQSPRYKVAKRGQDVALRCDPISGHVSLFWYQQALGQGPEFLTYFQNEAQLDKSGLPSDRFFAERPEGSVSTLKIQRTQQEDSAVYLCASSLLAGGREQFFGPGTRLTVL.

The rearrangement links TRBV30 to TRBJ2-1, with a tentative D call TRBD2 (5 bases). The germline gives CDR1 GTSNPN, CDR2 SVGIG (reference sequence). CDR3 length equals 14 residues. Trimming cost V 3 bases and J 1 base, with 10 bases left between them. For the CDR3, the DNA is TGTGCCTGGAGCCCGGACTCATCCTACAATGAGCAGTTCTTC. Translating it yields CAWSPDSSYNEQFF.

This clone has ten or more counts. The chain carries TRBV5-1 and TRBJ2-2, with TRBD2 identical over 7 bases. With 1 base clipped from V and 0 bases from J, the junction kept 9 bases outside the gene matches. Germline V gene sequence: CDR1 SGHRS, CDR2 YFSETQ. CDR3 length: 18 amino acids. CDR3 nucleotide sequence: TGCGCCAGCAGCTTGAGGGCCCCTAGCGGTTCGAACACCGGGGAGCTGTTTTTT. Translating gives CASSLRAPSGSNTGELFF.

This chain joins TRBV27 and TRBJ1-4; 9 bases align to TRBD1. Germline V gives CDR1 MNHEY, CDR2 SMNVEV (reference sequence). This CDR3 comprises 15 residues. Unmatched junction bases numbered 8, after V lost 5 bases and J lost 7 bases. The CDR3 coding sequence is TGTGCCAGCAGTACCACAGGGGGCGCTTTTGAAAAACTGTTTTTT. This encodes CASSTTGGAFEKLFF. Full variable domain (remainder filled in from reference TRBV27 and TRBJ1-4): EAQVTQNPRYLITVTGKKLTVTCSQNMNHEYMSWYRQDPGLGLRQIYYSMNVEVTDKGDVPEGYKVSRKEKRNFPLILESPSPNQTSLYFCASSTTGGAFEKLFFGSGTQLSVL.

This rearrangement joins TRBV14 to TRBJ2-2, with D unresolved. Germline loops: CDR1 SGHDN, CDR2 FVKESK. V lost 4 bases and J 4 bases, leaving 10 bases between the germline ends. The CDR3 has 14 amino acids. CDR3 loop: CASSPLTFTGELFF. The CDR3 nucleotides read TGTGCCAGCAGCCCTCTAACGTTCACCGGGGAGCTGTTTTTT.

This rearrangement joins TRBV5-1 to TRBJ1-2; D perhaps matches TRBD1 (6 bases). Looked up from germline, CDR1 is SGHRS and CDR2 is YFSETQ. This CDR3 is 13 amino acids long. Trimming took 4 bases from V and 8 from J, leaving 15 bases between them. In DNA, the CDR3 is TGCGCCAGCAGCACCTACTCAGGGGAGGGCTACACCTTC. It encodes CASSTYSGEGYTF.

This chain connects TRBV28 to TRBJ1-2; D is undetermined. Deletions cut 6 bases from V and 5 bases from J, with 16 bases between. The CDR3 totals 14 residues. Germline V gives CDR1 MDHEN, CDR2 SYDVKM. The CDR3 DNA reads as TGTGCCAGCAGCTCGACACTTACCTTATATGGCTACACCTTC. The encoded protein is CASSSTLTLYGYTF.

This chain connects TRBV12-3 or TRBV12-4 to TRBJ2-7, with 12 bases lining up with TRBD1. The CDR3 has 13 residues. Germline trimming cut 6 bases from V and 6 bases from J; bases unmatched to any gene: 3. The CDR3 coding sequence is TGTGCCAGCAGGGGACAGGGGGCGTCCGAGCAGTACTTC. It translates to CASRGQGASEQYF.

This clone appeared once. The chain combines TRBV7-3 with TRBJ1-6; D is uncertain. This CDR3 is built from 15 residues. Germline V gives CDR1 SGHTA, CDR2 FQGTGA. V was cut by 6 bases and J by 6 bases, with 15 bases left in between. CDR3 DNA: TGTGCCAGCAGTCCGCACGCGGGTAGTAATTCACCCCTCCACTTT. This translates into CASSPHAGSNSPLHF. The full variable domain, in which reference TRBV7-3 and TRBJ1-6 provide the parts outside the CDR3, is GAGVSQTPSNKVTEKGKYVELRCDPISGHTALYWYRQSLGQGPEFLIYFQGTGAADDSGLPNDRFFAVRPEGSVSTLKIQRTERGDSAVYLCASSPHAGSNSPLHFGNGTRLTVT.

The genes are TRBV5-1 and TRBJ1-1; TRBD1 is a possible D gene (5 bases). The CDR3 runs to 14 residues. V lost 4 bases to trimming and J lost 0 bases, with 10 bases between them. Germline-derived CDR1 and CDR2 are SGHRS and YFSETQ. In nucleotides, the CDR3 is TGCGCCAGCAGCCCCGGGACGCTGAACACTGAAGCTTTCTTT. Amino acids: CASSPGTLNTEAFF.

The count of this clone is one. As DNA, the CDR3 is TGTGCCAGTAACCCGGTCTTGTGCGTGGAGCAGTACTTC. It codes for CASNPVLCVEQYF. V is TRBV19 and J is TRBJ2-7; D remains ambiguous. CDR1 LNHDA and CDR2 SQIVND come from the germline V gene (reference sequence). The CDR3 contains 13 residues. V dropped 7 bases and J dropped 7 bases, with 17 bases sitting between them. The full variable domain, in which reference TRBV19 and TRBJ2-7 provide the parts outside the CDR3, is DGGITQSPKYLFRKEGQNVTLSCEQNLNHDAMYWYRQDPGQGLRLIYYSQIVNDFQKGDIAEGYSVSREKKESFPLTVTSAQKNPTAFYLCASNPVLCVEQYFGPGTRLTVT.

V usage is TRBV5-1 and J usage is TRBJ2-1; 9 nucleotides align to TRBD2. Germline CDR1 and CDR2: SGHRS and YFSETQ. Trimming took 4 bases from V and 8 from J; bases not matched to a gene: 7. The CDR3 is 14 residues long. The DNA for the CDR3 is TGCGCCAGCAGCATGGGACTAGCTAGCGATGAGCAGTTCTTC. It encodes CASSMGLASDEQFF.

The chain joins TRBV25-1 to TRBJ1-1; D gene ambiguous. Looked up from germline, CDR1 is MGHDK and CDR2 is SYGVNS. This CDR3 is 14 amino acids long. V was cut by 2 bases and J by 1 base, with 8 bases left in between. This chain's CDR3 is CASSEGRKNTEAFF. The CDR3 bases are TGTGCCAGCAGTGAAGGCAGGAAGAACACTGAAGCTTTCTTT. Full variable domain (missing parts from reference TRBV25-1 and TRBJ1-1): EADIYQTPRYLVIGTGKKITLECSQTMGHDKMYWYQQDPGMELHLIHYSYGVNSTEKGDLSSESTVSRIRTEHFPLTLESARPSHTSQYLCASSEGRKNTEAFFGQGTRLTVV.

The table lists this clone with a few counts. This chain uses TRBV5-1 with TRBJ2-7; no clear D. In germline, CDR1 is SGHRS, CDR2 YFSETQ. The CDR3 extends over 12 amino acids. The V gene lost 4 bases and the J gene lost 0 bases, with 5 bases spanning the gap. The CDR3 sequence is CASSPPSYEQYF. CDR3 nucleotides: TGCGCCAGCAGCCCACCCTCCTACGAGCAGTACTTC.

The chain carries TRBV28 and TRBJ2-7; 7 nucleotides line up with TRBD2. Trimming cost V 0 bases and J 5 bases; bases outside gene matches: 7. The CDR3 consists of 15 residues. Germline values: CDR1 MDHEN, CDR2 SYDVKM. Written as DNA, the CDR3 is TGTGCCAGCAGTTTATGGGGAGGGAGGGGCGACGAGCAGTACTTC. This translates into CASSLWGGRGDEQYF.

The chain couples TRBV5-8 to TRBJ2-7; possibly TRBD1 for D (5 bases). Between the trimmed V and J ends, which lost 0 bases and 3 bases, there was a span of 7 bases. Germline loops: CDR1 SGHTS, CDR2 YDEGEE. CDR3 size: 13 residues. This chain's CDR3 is CASSLGGDYEQYF. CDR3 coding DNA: TGTGCCAGCAGCTTGGGGGGCGACTACGAGCAGTACTTC.

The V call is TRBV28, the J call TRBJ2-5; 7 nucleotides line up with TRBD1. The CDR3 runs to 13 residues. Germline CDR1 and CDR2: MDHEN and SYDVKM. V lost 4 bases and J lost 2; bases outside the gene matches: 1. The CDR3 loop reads CASSWGQQETQYF. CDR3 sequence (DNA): TGTGCCAGCAGTTGGGGACAGCAAGAGACCCAGTACTTC.

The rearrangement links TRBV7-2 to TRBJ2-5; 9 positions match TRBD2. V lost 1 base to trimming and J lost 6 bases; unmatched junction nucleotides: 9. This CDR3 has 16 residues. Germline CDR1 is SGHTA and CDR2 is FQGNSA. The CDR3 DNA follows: TGTGCCAGCAGCTTAGAGGTAGCGGGGGTCAAACAGACCCAGTACTTC. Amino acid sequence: CASSLEVAGVKQTQYF.

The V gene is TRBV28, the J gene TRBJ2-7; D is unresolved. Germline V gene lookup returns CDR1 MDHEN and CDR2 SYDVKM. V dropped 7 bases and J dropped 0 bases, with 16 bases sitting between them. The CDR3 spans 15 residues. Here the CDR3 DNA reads TGTGCCAGCATAAACCGGGCCACAAGCTCCTACGAGCAGTACTTC. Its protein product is CASINRATSSYEQYF.

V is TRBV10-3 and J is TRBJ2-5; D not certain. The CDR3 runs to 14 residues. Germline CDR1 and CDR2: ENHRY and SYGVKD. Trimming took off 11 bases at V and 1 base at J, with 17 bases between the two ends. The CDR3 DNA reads TGTGCCGCTCAGTTGGATTCCGCCCAAGAGACCCAGTACTTC. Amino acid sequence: CAAQLDSAQETQYF.